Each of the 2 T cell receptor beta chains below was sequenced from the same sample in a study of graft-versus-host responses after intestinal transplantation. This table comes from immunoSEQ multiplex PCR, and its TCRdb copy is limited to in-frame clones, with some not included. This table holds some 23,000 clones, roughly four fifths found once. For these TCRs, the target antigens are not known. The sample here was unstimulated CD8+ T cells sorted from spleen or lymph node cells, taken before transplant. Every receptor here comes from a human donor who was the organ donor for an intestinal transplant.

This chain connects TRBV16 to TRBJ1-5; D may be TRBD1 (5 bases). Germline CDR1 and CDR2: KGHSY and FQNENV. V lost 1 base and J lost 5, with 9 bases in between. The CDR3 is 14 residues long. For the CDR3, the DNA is TGTGCCAGCAGCCAATTTTGGGGGGATCAGCCCCAGCATTTT. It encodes CASSQFWGDQPQHF. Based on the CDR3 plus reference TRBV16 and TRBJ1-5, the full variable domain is GEEVAQTPKHLVRGEGQKAKLYCAPIKGHSYVFWYQQVLKNEFKFLISFQNENVFDETGMPKERFSAKCLPNSPCSLEIQATKLEDSAVYFCASSQFWGDQPQHFGDGTRLSIL.

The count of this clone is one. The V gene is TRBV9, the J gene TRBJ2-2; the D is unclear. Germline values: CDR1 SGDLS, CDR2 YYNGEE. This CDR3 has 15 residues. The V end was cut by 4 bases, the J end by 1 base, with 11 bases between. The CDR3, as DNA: TGTGCCAGCAGCCCTCCCATCGGGAACACCGGGGAGCTGTTTTTT. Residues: CASSPPIGNTGELFF.